The 9 T cell receptor beta chains reported below all come from one sample, sequenced in a study of blood T cell repertoires in COVID-19. Profiled with immunoSEQ multiplex PCR; TCRdb holds only in-frame clones, not every one. The sample has fewer than 700,000 clones; 85% to 90% are singletons. The sample consisted of peripheral blood. These receptors all stem from a woman between 45 and 60 years old with COVID-19, enrolled during active disease.

Concerning this clone: Within the sample, other DNA sequences also encode this same CDR3. The chain carries TRBV5-4 and TRBJ2-5; no clear D. Germline V lookup: CDR1 SGHNT, CDR2 YYREEE (reference sequence). The CDR3 is 13 amino acids. The V and J ends lost 0 bases and 5 bases respectively, with 8 bases between them. CDR3 residues: CASSLGGGETQYF. Written as DNA, the CDR3 is TGTGCCAGCAGCTTGGGAGGTGGGGAGACCCAGTACTTC.

This rearrangement joins TRBV2 to TRBJ2-7; the D is unclear. The germline V and J ends were trimmed by 8 bases and 5 bases, with 10 bases remaining between them. The V gene's germline CDR1 is SNHLY and CDR2 FYNNEI. This CDR3 is built from 11 residues. CDR3 residues: CASFRFDEQYF. CDR3 DNA sequence: TGTGCCAGCTTTCGGTTCGACGAGCAGTACTTC.

The J gene is TRBJ1-4, the V gene TRBV19; D not resolved. CDR1 is LNHDA, CDR2 SQIVND, per germline (reference sequence). The CDR3 runs to 11 residues. V lost 5 bases and J 5 bases, leaving 3 bases between the germline ends. In nucleotides, the CDR3 is TGTGCCAGTAGTCAGAATGAAAAACTGTTTTTT. Residues: CASSQNEKLFF.

Comments on this clone: This CDR3 is also generated by other DNA sequences in the sample. The gene calls are TRBV11-2 and TRBJ1-1; no definite D call. Germline V gene data show CDR1 as SGHAT and CDR2 as FQNNGV. The CDR3 is 12 residues long. V was shortened by 3 bases and J by 1 base, with 3 bases between the two germline ends. Written as DNA, the CDR3 is TGTGCCAGCAGCTTTCAGAACACTGAAGCTTTCTTT. Amino acid sequence: CASSFQNTEAFF.

V usage is TRBV9 and J usage is TRBJ1-1; 12 bases fit TRBD1. The CDR3 is 17 residues long. J lost 3 bases, V lost 0 bases, and 6 bases had no gene match. The germline gives CDR1 SGDLS, CDR2 YYNGEE. CDR3 region: CASSVGGQGARDTEAFF. The CDR3, as DNA: TGTGCCAGCAGCGTAGGGGGACAGGGGGCTAGGGACACTGAAGCTTTCTTT.

The chain couples TRBV5-4 to TRBJ2-7; 12 nucleotides align to TRBD2. This CDR3 comprises 17 residues. CDR1 is SGHNT and CDR2 is YYREEE in the germline V gene (reference sequence). The J segment lost 4 bases and the V segment lost 3 bases, leaving 11 bases of the junction unmatched. The CDR3 DNA follows: TGTGCCAGCAGCTCTCCCGTGGCTAGCGGGGGGGCGTACGAGCAGTACTTC. Residues: CASSSPVASGGAYEQYF.

The chain recombines TRBV28 with TRBJ2-7; tentatively, D is TRBD2 (7 bases). The ends were cut back, 11 bases at V and 2 bases at J, with 13 bases in the middle. From germline, CDR1 is MDHEN and CDR2 SYDVKM. The CDR3 has 12 residues. The DNA of the CDR3 is TGTGCCTCCACGGGGGGCGCCTACGAGCAGTACTTC. Protein: CASTGGAYEQYF.

J is TRBJ2-7 and V is TRBV2; unclear D gene. Trimming left V 2 bases short and J 7 bases short, with 15 bases between. Germline V lookup: CDR1 SNHLY, CDR2 FYNNEI. The length of the CDR3 is 14 residues. The chain's CDR3 is CASSEMVEIGEQYF. The CDR3 region has the DNA TGTGCCAGCAGTGAAATGGTGGAGATCGGGGAGCAGTACTTC.

The chain carries TRBV3-1 (or the pseudogene TRBV3-2) and TRBJ2-6; TRBD1 matches 7 bases. In germline, CDR1 is LGHDT, CDR2 YNNKEL (reference sequence). The CDR3 spans 17 residues. The J segment lost 0 bases and the V segment lost 5 bases, leaving 7 bases of the junction unmatched. The CDR3 DNA is TGTGCCAGCAGCGTCCGGGACAGACCCTCTGGGGCCAACGTCCTGACTTTC. Translation gives CASSVRDRPSGANVLTF.